What follows are 2 T cell receptor beta chains derived from one specimen sequenced in a study of blood T cell repertoires in COVID-19. Profiling relied on immunoSEQ multiplex PCR, and the TCRdb table lists in-frame clones only, not all of them. This sample has 250,000 to 300,000 clones, with about nine tenths found just once. The sequenced sample was PBMCs or T cells enriched from blood (not recorded which). These receptor sequences come from a woman aged 25 to 45 who had recovered from COVID-19.

The chain carries TRBV5-5 and TRBJ1-2; D unclear. There are 15 residues in the CDR3. Germline V lookup: CDR1 SGHKS, CDR2 YYEKEE (reference sequence). The V and J ends lost 4 bases and 1 base respectively, with 14 bases between them. The CDR3 protein is CASSPQMQFNYGYTF. CDR3 DNA: TGTGCCAGCAGCCCGCAGATGCAGTTTAACTATGGCTACACCTTC.

The J gene is TRBJ1-4, the V gene TRBV28; 10 nucleotides agree with TRBD1. The CDR3 loop spans 15 amino acids. Germline V gives CDR1 MDHEN, CDR2 SYDVKM. V lost 3 bases, J lost 9 bases, and 7 bases stayed unmatched. This CDR3 is CASSLRKGQGKKLFF. Here the CDR3 DNA reads TGTGCCAGCAGTTTGCGGAAGGGACAGGGGAAAAAACTGTTTTTT.